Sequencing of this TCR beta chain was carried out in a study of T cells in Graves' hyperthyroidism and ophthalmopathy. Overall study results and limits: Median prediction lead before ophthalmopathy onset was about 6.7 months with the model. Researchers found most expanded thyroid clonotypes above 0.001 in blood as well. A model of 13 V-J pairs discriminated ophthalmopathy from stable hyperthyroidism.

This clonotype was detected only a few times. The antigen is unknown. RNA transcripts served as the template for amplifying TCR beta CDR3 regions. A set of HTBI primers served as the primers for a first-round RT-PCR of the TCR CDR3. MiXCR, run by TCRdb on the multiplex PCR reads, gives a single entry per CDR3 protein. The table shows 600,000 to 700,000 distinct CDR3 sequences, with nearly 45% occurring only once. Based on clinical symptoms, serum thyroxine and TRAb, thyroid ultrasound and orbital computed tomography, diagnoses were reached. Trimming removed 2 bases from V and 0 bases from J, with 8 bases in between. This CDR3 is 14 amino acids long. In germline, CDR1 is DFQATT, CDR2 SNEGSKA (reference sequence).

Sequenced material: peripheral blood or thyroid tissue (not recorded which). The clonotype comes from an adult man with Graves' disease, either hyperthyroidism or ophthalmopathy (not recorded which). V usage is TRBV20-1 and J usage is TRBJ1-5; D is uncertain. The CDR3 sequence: CSARNTLSNQPQHF. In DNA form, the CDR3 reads TGCAGTGCTAGAAACACCCTTAGCAATCAGCCCCAGCATTTT.